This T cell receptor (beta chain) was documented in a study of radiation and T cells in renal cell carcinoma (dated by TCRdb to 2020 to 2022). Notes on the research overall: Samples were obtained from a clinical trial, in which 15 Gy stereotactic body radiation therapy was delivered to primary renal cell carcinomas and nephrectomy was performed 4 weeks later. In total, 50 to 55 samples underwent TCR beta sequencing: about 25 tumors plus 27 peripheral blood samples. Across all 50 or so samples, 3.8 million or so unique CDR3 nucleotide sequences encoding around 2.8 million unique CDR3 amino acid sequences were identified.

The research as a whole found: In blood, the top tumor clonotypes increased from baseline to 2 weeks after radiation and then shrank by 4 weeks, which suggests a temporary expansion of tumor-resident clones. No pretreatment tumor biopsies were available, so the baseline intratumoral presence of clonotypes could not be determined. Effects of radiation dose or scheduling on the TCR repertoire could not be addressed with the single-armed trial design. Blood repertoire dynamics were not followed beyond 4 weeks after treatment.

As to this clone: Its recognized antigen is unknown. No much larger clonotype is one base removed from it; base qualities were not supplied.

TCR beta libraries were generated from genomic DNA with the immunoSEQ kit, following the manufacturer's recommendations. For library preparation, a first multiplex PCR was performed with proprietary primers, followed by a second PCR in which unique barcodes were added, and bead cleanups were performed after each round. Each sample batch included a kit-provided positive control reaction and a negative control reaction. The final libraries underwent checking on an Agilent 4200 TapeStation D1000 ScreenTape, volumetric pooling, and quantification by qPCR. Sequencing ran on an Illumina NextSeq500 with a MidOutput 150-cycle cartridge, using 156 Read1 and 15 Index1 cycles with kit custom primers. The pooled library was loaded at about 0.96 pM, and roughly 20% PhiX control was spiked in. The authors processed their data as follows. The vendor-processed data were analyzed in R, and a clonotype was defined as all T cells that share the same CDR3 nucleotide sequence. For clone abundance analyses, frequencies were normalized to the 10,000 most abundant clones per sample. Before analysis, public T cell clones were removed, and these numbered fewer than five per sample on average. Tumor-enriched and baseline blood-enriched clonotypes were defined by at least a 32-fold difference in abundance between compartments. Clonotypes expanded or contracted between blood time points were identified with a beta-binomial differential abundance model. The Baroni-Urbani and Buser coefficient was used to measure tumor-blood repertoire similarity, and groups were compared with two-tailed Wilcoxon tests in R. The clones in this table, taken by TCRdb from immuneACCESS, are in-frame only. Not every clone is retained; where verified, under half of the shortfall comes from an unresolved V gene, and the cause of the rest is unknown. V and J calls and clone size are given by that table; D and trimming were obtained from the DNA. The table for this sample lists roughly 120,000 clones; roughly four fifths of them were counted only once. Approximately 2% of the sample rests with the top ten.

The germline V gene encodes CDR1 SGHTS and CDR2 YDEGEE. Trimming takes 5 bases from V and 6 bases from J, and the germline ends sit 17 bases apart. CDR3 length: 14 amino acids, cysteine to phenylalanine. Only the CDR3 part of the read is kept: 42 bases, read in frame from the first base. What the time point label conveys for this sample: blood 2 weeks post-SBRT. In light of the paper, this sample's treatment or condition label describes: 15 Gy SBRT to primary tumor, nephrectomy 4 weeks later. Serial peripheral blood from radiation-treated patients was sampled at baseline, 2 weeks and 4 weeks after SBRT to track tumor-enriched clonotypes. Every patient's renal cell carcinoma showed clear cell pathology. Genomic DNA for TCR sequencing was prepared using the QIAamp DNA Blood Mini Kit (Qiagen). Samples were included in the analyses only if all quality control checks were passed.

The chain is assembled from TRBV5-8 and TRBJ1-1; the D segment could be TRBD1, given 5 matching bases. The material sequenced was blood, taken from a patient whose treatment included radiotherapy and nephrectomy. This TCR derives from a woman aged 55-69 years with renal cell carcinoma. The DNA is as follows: TGTGCCAGCAGTTGGGGCCCGATGGGCGCTGAAGCTTTCTTT. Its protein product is CASSWGPMGAEAFF.